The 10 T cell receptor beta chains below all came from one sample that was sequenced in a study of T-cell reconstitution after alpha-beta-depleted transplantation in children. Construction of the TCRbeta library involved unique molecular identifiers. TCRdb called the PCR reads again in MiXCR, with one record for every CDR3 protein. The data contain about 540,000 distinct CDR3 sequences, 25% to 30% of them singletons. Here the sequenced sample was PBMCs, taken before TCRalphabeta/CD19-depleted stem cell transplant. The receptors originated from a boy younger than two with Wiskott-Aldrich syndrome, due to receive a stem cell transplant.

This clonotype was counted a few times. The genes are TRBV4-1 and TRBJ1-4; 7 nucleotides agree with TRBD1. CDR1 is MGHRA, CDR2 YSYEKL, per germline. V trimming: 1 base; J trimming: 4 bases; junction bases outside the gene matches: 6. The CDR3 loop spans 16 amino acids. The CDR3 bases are TGCGCCAGCAGCCAAGCACAGGGGCTCATTAATGAAAAACTGTTTTTT. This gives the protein CASSQAQGLINEKLFF.

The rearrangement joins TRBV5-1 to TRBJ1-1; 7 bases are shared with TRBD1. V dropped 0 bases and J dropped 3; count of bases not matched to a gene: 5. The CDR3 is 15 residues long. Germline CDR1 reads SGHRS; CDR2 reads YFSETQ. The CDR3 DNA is TGCGCCAGCAGCTTGGAGGGGGACAGCTACACTGAAGCTTTCTTT. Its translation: CASSLEGDSYTEAFF.

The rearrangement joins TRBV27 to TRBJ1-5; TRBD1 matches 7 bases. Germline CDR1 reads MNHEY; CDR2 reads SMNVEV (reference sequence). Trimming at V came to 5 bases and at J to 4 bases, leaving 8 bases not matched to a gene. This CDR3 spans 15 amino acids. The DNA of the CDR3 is TGTGCCAGCAGTCCGGACAGGCTAGGAAATCAGCCCCAGCATTTT. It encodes CASSPDRLGNQPQHF.

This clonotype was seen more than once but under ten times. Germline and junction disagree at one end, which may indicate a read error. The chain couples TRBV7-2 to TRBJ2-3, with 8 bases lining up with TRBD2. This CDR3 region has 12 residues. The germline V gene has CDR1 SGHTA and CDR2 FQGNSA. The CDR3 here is CASSSYSGVLDF. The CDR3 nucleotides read TGTGCCAGCAGCTCCTATAGCGGGGTGCTCGATTTT.

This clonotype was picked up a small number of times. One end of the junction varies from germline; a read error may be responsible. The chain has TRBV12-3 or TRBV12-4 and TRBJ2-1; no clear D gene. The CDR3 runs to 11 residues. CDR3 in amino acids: CASTLGTSQFF. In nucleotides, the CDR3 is TGTGCCAGCACTTTAGGCACCTCGCAGTTCTTC.

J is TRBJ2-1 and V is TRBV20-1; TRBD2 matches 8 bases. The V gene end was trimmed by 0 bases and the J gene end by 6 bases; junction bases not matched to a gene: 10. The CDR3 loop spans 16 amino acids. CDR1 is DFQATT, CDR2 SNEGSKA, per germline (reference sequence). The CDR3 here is CSARDPTSGHANEQFF. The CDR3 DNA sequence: TGCAGTGCTAGAGACCCCACTAGCGGTCATGCCAATGAGCAGTTCTTC.

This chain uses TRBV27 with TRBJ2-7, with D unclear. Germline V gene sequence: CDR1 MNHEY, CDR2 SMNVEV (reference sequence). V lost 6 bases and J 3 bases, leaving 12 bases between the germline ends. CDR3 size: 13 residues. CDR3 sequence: CASSNSVGYEQYF. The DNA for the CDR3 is TGTGCCAGCAGCAACAGTGTAGGCTACGAGCAGTACTTC.

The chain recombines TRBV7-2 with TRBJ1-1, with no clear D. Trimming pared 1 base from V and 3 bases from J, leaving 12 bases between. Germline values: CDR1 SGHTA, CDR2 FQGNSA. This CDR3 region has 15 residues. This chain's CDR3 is CASSLDGSGDTEAFF. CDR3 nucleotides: TGTGCCAGCAGCTTAGACGGGTCAGGTGACACTGAAGCTTTCTTT.

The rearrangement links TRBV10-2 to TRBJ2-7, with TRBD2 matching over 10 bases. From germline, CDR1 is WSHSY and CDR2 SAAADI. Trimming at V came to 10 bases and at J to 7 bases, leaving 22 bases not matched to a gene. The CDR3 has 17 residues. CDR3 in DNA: TGCGCCATCCCCATGTCCGGGACTAGCGTCATTGGGTGGGAGCAGTACTTC. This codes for CAIPMSGTSVIGWEQYF.

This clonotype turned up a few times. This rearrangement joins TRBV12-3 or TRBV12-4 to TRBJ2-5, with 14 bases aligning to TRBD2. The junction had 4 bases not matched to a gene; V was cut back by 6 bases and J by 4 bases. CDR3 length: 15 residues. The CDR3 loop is CASRGLAGAGETQYF. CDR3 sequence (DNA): TGTGCCAGCAGGGGACTAGCGGGAGCAGGAGAGACCCAGTACTTC.